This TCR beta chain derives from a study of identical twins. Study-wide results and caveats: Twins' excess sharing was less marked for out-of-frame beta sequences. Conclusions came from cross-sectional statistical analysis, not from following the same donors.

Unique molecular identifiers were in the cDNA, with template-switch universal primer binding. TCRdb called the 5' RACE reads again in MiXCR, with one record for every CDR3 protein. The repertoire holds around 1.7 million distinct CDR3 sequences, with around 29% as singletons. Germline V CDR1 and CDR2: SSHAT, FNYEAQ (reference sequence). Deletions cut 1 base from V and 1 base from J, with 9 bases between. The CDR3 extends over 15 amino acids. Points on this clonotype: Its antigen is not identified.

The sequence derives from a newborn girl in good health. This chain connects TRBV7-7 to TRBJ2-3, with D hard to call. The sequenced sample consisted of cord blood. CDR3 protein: CASSLVRFRTDTQYF. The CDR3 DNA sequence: TGTGCCAGCAGCTTAGTAAGGTTTCGCACAGATACGCAGTATTTT.